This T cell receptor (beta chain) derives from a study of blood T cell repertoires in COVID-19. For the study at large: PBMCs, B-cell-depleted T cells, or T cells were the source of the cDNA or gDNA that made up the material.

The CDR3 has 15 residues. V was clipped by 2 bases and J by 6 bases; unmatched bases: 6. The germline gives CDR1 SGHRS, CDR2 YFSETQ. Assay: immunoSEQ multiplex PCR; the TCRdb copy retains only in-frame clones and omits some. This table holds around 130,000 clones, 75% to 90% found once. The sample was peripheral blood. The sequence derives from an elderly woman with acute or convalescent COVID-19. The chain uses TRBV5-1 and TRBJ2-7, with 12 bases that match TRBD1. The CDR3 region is CASSFTGTGGSEQYF. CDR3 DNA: TGCGCCAGCAGCTTCACCGGGACAGGGGGCAGCGAGCAGTACTTC.